The rows below give T cell receptor beta chains drawn from one sample of a study of early T cells in non-severe SARS-CoV-2 infection. TCRdb re-called the 5' RACE reads with MiXCR, one entry per CDR3 protein. The table includes tens of thousands of distinct CDR3 sequences, around 10% detected once. This specimen was whole blood, taken at baseline. Receptors originate from an adult who was a healthcare worker with PCR-confirmed SARS-CoV-2 infection or an uninfected control (not recorded which). Both conserved end residues are part of each CDR3. Each record gives: V gene, J gene, D gene, clone size, CDR3 protein, CDR3 DNA. A D gene is named only where the DNA matches it firmly. Expanded clones get a size class; other rows say once, few or many, or leave the size out.

V gene: TRBV6-5; J gene: TRBJ1-4; D gene: -; clone size: many; CDR3 protein: CASRQGSEKLFF; CDR3 DNA: TGTGCCAGCAGGCAGGGATCTGAAAAACTGTTTTTT
V gene: TRBV25-1; J gene: TRBJ1-1; D gene: -; clone size: -; CDR3 protein: CASSRVEGAEAFF; CDR3 DNA: TGTGCCAGCAGCAGGGTAGAGGGGGCTGAAGCTTTCTTT
V gene: TRBV12-3/TRBV12-4; J gene: TRBJ2-7; D gene: TRBD2; clone size: -; CDR3 protein: CATSGGYEQYF; CDR3 DNA: TGTGCCACCAGCGGGGGGTACGAGCAGTACTTC
V gene: TRBV6-2/TRBV6-3; J gene: TRBJ1-1; D gene: TRBD1; clone size: many; CDR3 protein: CASSYPANRDSGLTHEAFF; CDR3 DNA: TGTGCCAGCAGTTACCCCGCGAACCGGGACAGTGGCCTTACACACGAAGCTTTCTTT
V gene: TRBV12-3/TRBV12-4; J gene: TRBJ1-5; D gene: TRBD1; clone size: many; CDR3 protein: CASRQDRNQPQHF; CDR3 DNA: TGTGCCAGCAGGCAGGACAGGAATCAGCCCCAGCATTTT
V gene: TRBV28; J gene: TRBJ1-2; D gene: -; clone size: few; CDR3 protein: CASSSSAYGYTF; CDR3 DNA: TGTGCCAGCAGTTCCTCAGCGTATGGCTACACCTTC
V gene: TRBV27; J gene: TRBJ2-2; D gene: -; clone size: -; CDR3 protein: CASRPLVSGLRSTGELFF; CDR3 DNA: TGTGCCAGCAGACCGCTAGTCTCGGGGTTAAGGTCGACCGGGGAGCTGTTTTTT
V gene: TRBV14; J gene: TRBJ1-1; D gene: -; clone size: few; CDR3 protein: CASSQDFYTEAFF; CDR3 DNA: TGTGCCAGCAGCCAAGACTTCTACACTGAAGCTTTCTTT
V gene: TRBV3-1; J gene: TRBJ1-2; D gene: -; clone size: -; CDR3 protein: CASSQVPGVYGYTF; CDR3 DNA: TGTGCCAGCAGCCAAGTCCCGGGAGTCTATGGCTACACCTTC
V gene: TRBV12-3/TRBV12-4; J gene: TRBJ1-6; D gene: -; clone size: -; CDR3 protein: CASSPLGPGSPLHF; CDR3 DNA: TGTGCCAGCAGTCCCCTTGGACCGGGATCACCCCTCCACTTT
V gene: TRBV12-5; J gene: TRBJ1-2; D gene: -; clone size: -; CDR3 protein: CASGFPTTQLFYGYTF; CDR3 DNA: TGTGCTAGTGGTTTCCCCACCACACAGCTTTTCTATGGCTACACCTTC
V gene: TRBV29-1; J gene: TRBJ1-5; D gene: TRBD1; clone size: few; CDR3 protein: CSVSVTGEYQPQHF; CDR3 DNA: TGCAGCGTCAGCGTGACAGGGGAGTATCAGCCCCAGCATTTT
V gene: TRBV10-3; J gene: TRBJ1-4; D gene: TRBD1; clone size: few; CDR3 protein: CAISESRGGREKLFF; CDR3 DNA: TGTGCCATCAGTGAGTCGAGAGGGGGCAGAGAAAAACTGTTTTTT
V gene: TRBV7-9; J gene: TRBJ2-2; D gene: -; clone size: few; CDR3 protein: CASSLGQPNTGELFF; CDR3 DNA: TGTGCCAGCAGCTTGGGGCAGCCGAACACCGGGGAGCTGTTTTTT
V gene: TRBV7-9; J gene: TRBJ1-2; D gene: -; clone size: few; CDR3 protein: CASSPWTVSGYTF; CDR3 DNA: TGTGCCAGCAGCCCATGGACGGTCAGCGGCTACACCTTC
V gene: TRBV7-9; J gene: TRBJ2-1; D gene: TRBD1; clone size: few; CDR3 protein: CASTVVGGLDNEQFF; CDR3 DNA: TGTGCCAGCACCGTAGTAGGGGGCCTGGACAATGAGCAGTTCTTC
V gene: TRBV20-1; J gene: TRBJ2-7; D gene: -; clone size: many; CDR3 protein: CSARGTPYEQYF; CDR3 DNA: TGCAGTGCTAGAGGGACTCCGTACGAGCAGTACTTC
V gene: TRBV12-3/TRBV12-4; J gene: TRBJ1-5; D gene: -; clone size: -; CDR3 protein: CASSFTPGEPQHF; CDR3 DNA: TGTGCCAGCAGTTTTACGCCAGGAGAGCCCCAGCATTTT
V gene: TRBV7-3; J gene: TRBJ1-2; D gene: -; clone size: -; CDR3 protein: CASTGLGYGYTF; CDR3 DNA: TGTGCCAGCACCGGACTGGGTTATGGCTACACCTTC
V gene: TRBV6-5; J gene: TRBJ1-1; D gene: -; clone size: many; CDR3 protein: CASSYFHNTEAFF; CDR3 DNA: TGTGCCAGCAGTTACTTCCATAACACTGAAGCTTTCTTT
V gene: TRBV5-1; J gene: TRBJ1-1; D gene: -; clone size: -; CDR3 protein: CASSPQGQTEAFF; CDR3 DNA: TGCGCCAGCAGCCCCCAAGGCCAGACTGAAGCTTTCTTT
V gene: TRBV6-2/TRBV6-3; J gene: TRBJ2-1; D gene: -; clone size: few; CDR3 protein: CASSYWQGYNEQFF; CDR3 DNA: TGTGCCAGCAGTTATTGGCAGGGCTACAATGAGCAGTTCTTC
V gene: TRBV2; J gene: TRBJ2-2; D gene: -; clone size: few; CDR3 protein: CASSAWSNTGELFF; CDR3 DNA: TGTGCCAGCAGTGCATGGTCGAACACCGGGGAGCTGTTTTTT
V gene: TRBV9; J gene: TRBJ1-6; D gene: -; clone size: many; CDR3 protein: CASSLSGKSLHF; CDR3 DNA: TGTGCCAGCAGCCTCTCTGGCAAGTCCCTCCACTTT
V gene: TRBV5-1; J gene: TRBJ2-3; D gene: TRBD2; clone size: -; CDR3 protein: CASSRGLAGDATDTQYF; CDR3 DNA: TGCGCCAGCAGCCGGGGACTAGCGGGGGATGCTACAGATACGCAGTATTTT
V gene: TRBV7-6; J gene: TRBJ1-1; D gene: -; clone size: many; CDR3 protein: CASSSRPGYEAFF; CDR3 DNA: TGTGCCAGCAGTTCTAGACCGGGTTACGAGGCTTTCTTT
V gene: TRBV10-3; J gene: TRBJ1-2; D gene: TRBD1; clone size: -; CDR3 protein: CAITSGGGYGYTF; CDR3 DNA: TGTGCCATCACCTCAGGGGGAGGGTATGGCTACACCTTC
V gene: TRBV20-1; J gene: TRBJ1-1; D gene: -; clone size: -; CDR3 protein: CSAEGWNTEAFF; CDR3 DNA: TGCAGTGCCGAGGGATGGAACACTGAAGCTTTCTTT
V gene: TRBV18; J gene: TRBJ2-3; D gene: -; clone size: -; CDR3 protein: CASSPPMDTQYF; CDR3 DNA: TGTGCCAGCTCACCCCCCATGGATACGCAGTATTTT
V gene: TRBV7-2; J gene: TRBJ2-1; D gene: TRBD2; clone size: many; CDR3 protein: CASSPSPGLGLYNEQFF; CDR3 DNA: TGTGCCAGCAGCCCGTCTCCGGGACTAGGACTCTACAATGAGCAGTTCTTC
V gene: TRBV3-1; J gene: TRBJ2-1; D gene: -; clone size: many; CDR3 protein: CASSQDQARVNEQFF; CDR3 DNA: TGTGCCAGCAGCCAAGATCAGGCCAGGGTCAATGAGCAGTTCTTC
V gene: TRBV6-5; J gene: TRBJ1-6; D gene: -; clone size: few; CDR3 protein: CASSLTGEDSPLHF; CDR3 DNA: TGTGCCAGCAGCCTCACGGGGGAGGATTCACCCCTCCACTTT
V gene: TRBV28; J gene: TRBJ2-7; D gene: -; clone size: many; CDR3 protein: CASGAQVDDEQYF; CDR3 DNA: TGTGCCAGCGGAGCGCAGGTCGACGACGAGCAGTACTTC
V gene: TRBV30; J gene: TRBJ2-7; D gene: TRBD1; clone size: few; CDR3 protein: CAADRGYEQYF; CDR3 DNA: TGTGCGGCGGACAGGGGCTACGAGCAGTACTTC
V gene: TRBV11-3; J gene: TRBJ2-3; D gene: -; clone size: -; CDR3 protein: CASSRYRAEDTQYF; CDR3 DNA: TGTGCCAGCAGCCGCTATCGGGCGGAAGATACGCAGTATTTT
V gene: TRBV12-3/TRBV12-4; J gene: TRBJ1-5; D gene: TRBD1; clone size: few; CDR3 protein: CASNPGGADQPQHF; CDR3 DNA: TGTGCCAGCAACCCAGGGGGGGCCGATCAGCCCCAGCATTTT
V gene: TRBV29-1; J gene: TRBJ2-2; D gene: -; clone size: many; CDR3 protein: CSVEDRPNTGELFF; CDR3 DNA: TGCAGCGTTGAAGATCGCCCGAACACCGGGGAGCTGTTTTTT
V gene: TRBV15; J gene: TRBJ2-3; D gene: TRBD1; clone size: few; CDR3 protein: CATSREGTGETDTQYF; CDR3 DNA: TGTGCCACCAGCAGAGAAGGGACAGGGGAGACAGATACGCAGTATTTT
V gene: TRBV7-2; J gene: TRBJ1-4; D gene: TRBD1; clone size: few; CDR3 protein: CASSLTATGGDEKLFF; CDR3 DNA: TGTGCCAGCAGTCTAACGGCGACAGGGGGCGATGAAAAACTGTTTTTT
V gene: TRBV1; J gene: TRBJ1-2; D gene: -; clone size: -; CDR3 protein: CTSSREPRSGYTF; CDR3 DNA: TGCACCAGCAGCCGGGAACCGAGAAGTGGCTACACCTTC
V gene: TRBV19; J gene: TRBJ1-5; D gene: -; clone size: -; CDR3 protein: CASSNARQVHQPQHF; CDR3 DNA: TGTGCCAGTAGTAACGCCCGACAGGTGCATCAGCCCCAGCATTTT
V gene: TRBV2; J gene: TRBJ2-2; D gene: -; clone size: -; CDR3 protein: CASTRASRPGHGELFF; CDR3 DNA: TGTGCCAGCACTAGAGCGTCACGCCCTGGGCACGGGGAGCTGTTTTTT
V gene: TRBV12-3/TRBV12-4; J gene: TRBJ1-6; D gene: TRBD1; clone size: few; CDR3 protein: CASSLGQGRNSPLHF; CDR3 DNA: TGTGCCAGCAGTTTAGGACAGGGACGTAATTCACCCCTCCACTTT
V gene: TRBV7-9; J gene: TRBJ2-7; D gene: -; clone size: -; CDR3 protein: CASSLEQGSAYEQYF; CDR3 DNA: TGTGCCAGCAGCTTAGAGCAGGGCTCAGCCTACGAGCAGTACTTC
V gene: TRBV10-3; J gene: TRBJ1-3; D gene: -; clone size: -; CDR3 protein: CAIMVGGNTIYF; CDR3 DNA: TGTGCCATCATGGTAGGAGGAAACACCATATATTTT
V gene: TRBV20-1; J gene: TRBJ2-3; D gene: -; clone size: -; CDR3 protein: CSASPVTRYTDTQYF; CDR3 DNA: TGCAGTGCTAGTCCTGTGACTAGATACACAGATACGCAGTATTTT
V gene: TRBV10-2; J gene: TRBJ2-2; D gene: -; clone size: -; CDR3 protein: CATKGGNTGELFF; CDR3 DNA: TGCGCCACAAAGGGGGGGAACACCGGGGAGCTGTTTTTT
V gene: TRBV5-1; J gene: TRBJ2-3; D gene: TRBD2; clone size: -; CDR3 protein: CATSPDRAAGGTQYF; CDR3 DNA: TGCGCCACCTCCCCGGATCGGGCCGCGGGGGGTACGCAGTATTTT
V gene: TRBV12-5; J gene: TRBJ1-1; D gene: -; clone size: many; CDR3 protein: CASGSTPTEAFF; CDR3 DNA: TGTGCTAGTGGTTCAACTCCCACTGAAGCTTTCTTT
V gene: TRBV2; J gene: TRBJ1-1; D gene: -; clone size: -; CDR3 protein: CARGGRLNTEAFF; CDR3 DNA: TGTGCCAGAGGGGGTAGGTTAAACACTGAAGCTTTCTTT
V gene: TRBV3-1; J gene: TRBJ2-1; D gene: -; clone size: -; CDR3 protein: CASSVEGPDEQFF; CDR3 DNA: TGTGCCAGCAGCGTTGAGGGTCCCGATGAGCAGTTCTTC
V gene: TRBV20-1; J gene: TRBJ2-7; D gene: TRBD2; clone size: many; CDR3 protein: CSAGTSGGATYEQYF; CDR3 DNA: TGCAGTGCTGGGACTAGCGGGGGGGCCACGTACGAGCAGTACTTC
V gene: TRBV6-6; J gene: TRBJ2-1; D gene: TRBD2; clone size: many; CDR3 protein: CAAAGGTYNEQFF; CDR3 DNA: TGTGCCGCAGCGGGGGGCACCTACAATGAGCAGTTCTTC
V gene: TRBV20-1; J gene: TRBJ2-1; D gene: -; clone size: -; CDR3 protein: CSASLGRGKEQFF; CDR3 DNA: TGCAGTGCTAGTTTGGGGCGCGGGAAAGAGCAGTTCTTC
V gene: TRBV3-1; J gene: TRBJ1-5; D gene: TRBD1; clone size: -; CDR3 protein: CASSPGTGGNQPQHF; CDR3 DNA: TGTGCCAGCAGCCCCGGGACAGGGGGCAATCAGCCCCAGCATTTT